Included here is one T cell receptor (beta chain) sequence, with context. This CDR3 has 13 amino acids. V was trimmed by 6 bases and J by 5 bases, leaving 11 bases between them. The germline CDR1 and CDR2 sequences are WSHSY and SAAADI. Per the original methods: Researchers report that nucleated cell counts were estimated from reference gene primer amplification. Some clones are missing from TCRdb's copy, which holds only in-frame ones; the method was immunoSEQ multiplex PCR. V and J calls and clone size come straight from that table; D and trimming were deduced from the DNA. The repertoire consists of some 78,000 clones, with 89% occurring once and the leading ten covering around 10%. The sample is drawn from a study of blood T cell repertoires in COVID-19. At the level of the study: From the United States, Italy and Spain came samples of acute and convalescent COVID-19. From T cells, B-cell-depleted T cells, or PBMCs came the material, which was cDNA or gDNA.

This clonotype was obtained from a man aged 70 or older with active or convalescent COVID-19. The chain joins TRBV10-2 to TRBJ1-5; the D is unclear. Input material: peripheral blood. The CDR3 protein is CASRAQFDQPQHF. The CDR3 DNA follows: TGCGCCAGCAGGGCCCAATTTGATCAGCCCCAGCATTTT.